This T cell receptor (beta chain) stems from a study of CD8 T cells in ankylosing spondylitis. By quantitative 5'-RACE with molecular barcodes, the TCR beta libraries were made. TCRdb independently ran MiXCR on the 5' RACE reads; one entry per CDR3 protein. The repertoire holds some 250,000 distinct CDR3 sequences, with 20% to 30% as singletons. The CDR3 has 14 residues. With 4 bases clipped from V and 5 bases from J, the junction kept 8 bases outside the gene matches. Germline CDR1 reads SQVTM; CDR2 reads ANQGSEA. The chain combines TRBV29-1 with TRBJ2-5; 9 bases are a match to TRBD1. This TCR came from a male donor with ankylosing spondylitis or in good health (not recorded which). The sample taken for sequencing was blood, either unsorted or a sorted T cell fraction (not recorded which). The CDR3 here is CSVAWTGEFETQYF. CDR3 bases: TGCAGCGTTGCATGGACAGGGGAATTTGAGACCCAGTACTTC.